This TCR beta chain was profiled in a study of esophageal squamous cell carcinoma under preoperative chemotherapy. Turning to the study itself: Samples included peripheral blood T cells as well as tumor-infiltrating lymphocytes.

Study-level results: Peripheral T cells showed a significant TCR diversity increase after chemotherapy, unlike tumor-infiltrating lymphocytes.

MiXCR, run by TCRdb on the PCR reads, gives a single entry per CDR3 protein. There are fewer than 18,000 distinct CDR3 sequences in the sample; 60% occur only once, and about half lies in the top ten. The CDR3 totals 16 residues. The germline CDR1 and CDR2 sequences are MNHNS and SASEGT. The time point denotes: before preoperative PTX-NDP chemotherapy. Paclitaxel-nedaplatin chemotherapy was given to patients ahead of their surgery. On this clonotype: Its target is not known. At one end the junction does not follow the germline gene, possibly because of a read error.

The receptor was isolated from a human donor with esophageal squamous cell carcinoma. The donor label of this sample is uncertain. The V call is TRBV6-1, the J call TRBJ2-4, with D possibly TRBD2 on 7 matching bases. Sample acquisition took place from a patient given preoperative chemotherapy. CDR3 in amino acids: CASSRKGGGAEDTQYF. The CDR3 DNA is TGTGCCAGCAGTCGCAAGGGGGGGGGCGCCGAAGACACTCAGTATTTC.